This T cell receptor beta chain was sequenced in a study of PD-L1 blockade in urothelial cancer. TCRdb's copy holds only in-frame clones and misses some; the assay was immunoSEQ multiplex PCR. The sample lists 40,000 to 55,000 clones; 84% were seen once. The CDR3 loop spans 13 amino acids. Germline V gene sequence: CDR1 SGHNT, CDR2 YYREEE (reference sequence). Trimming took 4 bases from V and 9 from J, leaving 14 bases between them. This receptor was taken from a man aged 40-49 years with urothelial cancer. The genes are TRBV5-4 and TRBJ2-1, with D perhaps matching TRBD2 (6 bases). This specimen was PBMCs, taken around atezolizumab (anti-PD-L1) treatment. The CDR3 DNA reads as TGTGCCAGCAGCGGGGCGACTAGTCTTGAGCAGTTCTTC. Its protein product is CASSGATSLEQFF.